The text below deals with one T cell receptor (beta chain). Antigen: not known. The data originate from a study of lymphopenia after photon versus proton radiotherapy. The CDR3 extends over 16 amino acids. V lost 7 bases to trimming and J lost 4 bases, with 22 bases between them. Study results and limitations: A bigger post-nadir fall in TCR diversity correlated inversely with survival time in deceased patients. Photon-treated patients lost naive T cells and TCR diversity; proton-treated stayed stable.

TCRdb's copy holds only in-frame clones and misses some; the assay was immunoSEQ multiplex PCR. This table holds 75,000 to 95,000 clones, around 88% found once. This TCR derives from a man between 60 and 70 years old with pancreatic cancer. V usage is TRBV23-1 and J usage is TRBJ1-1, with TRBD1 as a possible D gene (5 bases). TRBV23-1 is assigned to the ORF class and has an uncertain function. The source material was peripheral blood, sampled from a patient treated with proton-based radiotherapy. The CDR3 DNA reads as TGCGCCAGCACGTCGCCGGGGGGAGATGTGGGCACTGAAGCTTTCTTT. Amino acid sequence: CASTSPGGDVGTEAFF.